This entry lists 28 T cell receptor beta chains sequenced from one sample in a study of blood T cells in healthy people across ages. A J-beta primer mix and a sample-barcoded 5' primer were used in a second PCR of roughly 7 to 12 cycles. TCRdb re-called the 5' RACE reads with MiXCR, one entry per CDR3 protein. The sample carries about 730,000 distinct CDR3 sequences, roughly 47% recorded once. Input material: blood. The receptors come from an older woman in good health.

Only a few counts were recorded for this clonotype. The chain is built from TRBV6-2 or TRBV6-3 and TRBJ2-3, with D tentatively TRBD2 (5 bases). In germline, CDR1 is MNHEY, CDR2 SVGEGT. V lost 2 bases, J lost 0 bases, and 12 bases lay in between. CDR3 length: 16 amino acids. The DNA for the CDR3 is TGTGCCAGCAGTTACGTCCGACTAAAAAGCACAGATACGCAGTATTTT. Translated, it gives CASSYVRLKSTDTQYF.

This clonotype was counted a few times. The rearrangement uses TRBV20-1 and TRBJ2-3, with D tentatively TRBD2 (6 bases). CDR3 length equals 14 residues. Trimming cost V 0 bases and J 5 bases, with 12 bases left between them. Germline assignment: CDR1 DFQATT and CDR2 SNEGSKA (reference sequence). The CDR3 here is CSARDPGVLDTQYF. The CDR3 DNA sequence: TGCAGTGCTAGAGATCCGGGAGTGTTAGATACGCAGTATTTT.

V is TRBV18 and J is TRBJ2-3, with D unresolved. The CDR3 spans 16 residues. CDR1 is KGHSH, CDR2 LQKENI, per germline. Trimming cost V 0 bases and J 2 bases, with 12 bases left between them. The CDR3 loop reads CASSPPARALTDTQYF. In DNA, the CDR3 is TGTGCCAGCTCACCACCGGCTAGGGCCCTCACAGATACGCAGTATTTT.

This clonotype has only a few counts. The V and J genes are TRBV7-9 and TRBJ2-7; no clear D gene. This CDR3 comprises 12 residues. The V and J ends lost 5 bases and 3 bases respectively, with 8 bases between them. Germline V lookup: CDR1 SEHNR, CDR2 FQNEAQ (reference sequence). The CDR3 region is CASSHRSYEQYF. The CDR3 DNA sequence: TGTGCCAGCAGCCACCGGAGCTACGAGCAGTACTTC.

This clonotype was observed a handful of times. The J gene is TRBJ2-4, the V gene TRBV7-8; D tentatively fits TRBD1 or TRBD2 (5 bases each). Between the trimmed V and J ends, which lost 4 bases and 5 bases, there was a span of 15 bases. This CDR3 contains 15 residues. Germline V CDR1 and CDR2: SGHVS, FQNEAQ. CDR3 sequence reads: CASSSIRVGENIQYF. The CDR3 coding sequence is TGTGCCAGCAGCTCTATCAGGGTGGGGGAAAACATTCAGTACTTC.

The chain couples TRBV2 to TRBJ1-2, with D possibly matching TRBD1 (5 bases). The germline V and J ends were trimmed by 5 bases and 8 bases, with 21 bases remaining between them. From germline, CDR1 is SNHLY and CDR2 FYNNEI. The CDR3 sequence is 15 residues long. The CDR3, as DNA: TGTGCCAGCAGTCCCCAAACCGGTGGGGGTGGCGGCTACACCTTC. This encodes CASSPQTGGGGGYTF.

For this clonotype: This sequence may be a read error, since a much larger clone differs from it by one base. The chain uses TRBV5-5 and TRBJ2-3; 14 nucleotides align to TRBD2. Germline CDR1 is SGHKS and CDR2 is YYEKEE (reference sequence). The CDR3 sequence is 16 residues long. In DNA, the CDR3 is TGTGCCGGCAGCGTGACTAGCGGGAGGGCCACAGATACGCAGTATTTT. Protein product: CAGSVTSGRATDTQYF.

The rearrangement uses TRBV5-1 and TRBJ1-4; 7 bases are shared with TRBD1. The V gene's germline CDR1 is SGHRS and CDR2 YFSETQ. The CDR3 length is 15 residues. J gave up 5 bases and V 4 bases, and 8 bases lay outside the gene matches. The CDR3 DNA reads as TGCGCCAGCAGCGCCGCCGGGACAGTAAATGAAAAACTGTTTTTT. Residues: CASSAAGTVNEKLFF.

This clonotype was counted a few times. The rearrangement uses TRBV7-2 and TRBJ2-7; D perhaps matches TRBD1 (6 bases). The V end was cut by 6 bases, the J end by 0 bases, with 15 bases between. The CDR3 is 15 amino acids. Germline V CDR1 and CDR2: SGHTA, FQGNSA. The CDR3 here is CASSSGQSSSYEQYF. The CDR3 region has the DNA TGTGCCAGCAGTTCAGGACAGTCGAGCTCCTACGAGCAGTACTTC.

The chain links TRBV20-1 to TRBJ1-5; D is ambiguous. The CDR3 consists of 15 residues. Germline CDR1 reads DFQATT; CDR2 reads SNEGSKA (reference sequence). V was clipped by 3 bases and J by 5 bases, with 17 bases between them. The CDR3 protein is CSASPSTLQHQPQHF. CDR3 DNA: TGCAGTGCTAGCCCTAGCACATTACAGCATCAGCCCCAGCATTTT.

The chain uses TRBV20-1 and TRBJ2-5, with 13 bases matching TRBD2. The J call may be mistaken, given a closer DNA end match to TRBJ2-7. Germline V gene sequence: CDR1 DFQATT, CDR2 SNEGSKA (reference sequence). The CDR3 extends over 16 amino acids. The CDR3 DNA follows: TGCAGTGCTAGGGCCTGGGGACTAGCGGGAATCTACGAGCAGTACTTC. Amino acid sequence: CSARAWGLAGIYEQYF.

This clonotype was seen a handful of times. The V and J genes are TRBV24-1 and TRBJ2-3; D is uncertain. Germline assignment: CDR1 KGHDR and CDR2 SFDVKD. This CDR3 is 12 amino acids long. The V end was cut by 4 bases, the J end by 7 bases, with 8 bases between. CDR3 region: CATSDGVYTQYF. Written as DNA, the CDR3 is TGTGCCACCAGTGACGGAGTTTATACGCAGTATTTT.

This clonotype was detected a few times. This chain joins TRBV4-2 and TRBJ2-5; D not certain. CDR3 size: 15 residues. Trimming cost V 4 bases and J 1 base, with 13 bases left between them. Germline CDR1 and CDR2: LGHNA and YNFKEQ. CDR3 region: CASSRGSPGQETQYF. CDR3 coding DNA: TGTGCCAGCAGCCGTGGGTCCCCGGGCCAAGAGACCCAGTACTTC.

This clonotype was seen at least ten times. The chain joins TRBV20-1 to TRBJ2-1, with unresolved D. CDR1 and CDR2 from the germline V gene are DFQATT and SNEGSKA (reference sequence). V gave up 0 bases and J gave up 4 bases, with 7 bases separating them. This CDR3 is 13 amino acids long. CDR3 nucleotide sequence: TGCAGTGCTAGAGAGCGCATATACAATGAGCAGTTCTTC. Its protein is CSARERIYNEQFF.

This clonotype was observed many times. The chain couples TRBV7-2 to TRBJ2-7; 10 nucleotides line up with TRBD2. With 4 bases clipped from V and 5 bases from J, the junction kept 8 bases outside the gene matches. CDR3 length equals 15 residues. Germline CDR1 is SGHTA and CDR2 is FQGNSA. The CDR3 sequence: CASSSLEREGHEQYF. The DNA for the CDR3 is TGTGCCAGCAGCTCGCTTGAGCGGGAGGGCCACGAGCAGTACTTC.

The chain links TRBV10-1 to TRBJ2-5, with D possibly being TRBD2 (5 bases). Germline-derived CDR1 and CDR2 are WNHNN and SYGVQD (reference sequence). V was trimmed by 3 bases and J by 5 bases, leaving 13 bases between them. There are 14 residues in the CDR3. The CDR3 here is CASSDEGKSETQYF. The DNA of the CDR3 is TGCGCCAGCAGTGACGAGGGAAAGTCGGAGACCCAGTACTTC.

V gene TRBV16 combines with J gene TRBJ1-5; TRBD1 matches 9 bases. Germline CDR1 reads KGHSY; CDR2 reads FQNENV. The CDR3 extends over 15 amino acids. After removal of 4 bases from V and 4 bases from J, the junction contained 5 bases not matched to a gene. DNA of the CDR3: TGTGCCAGCAGCCTCACCGGGACAGGGAATCAGCCCCAGCATTTT. It is translated as CASSLTGTGNQPQHF.

The V call is TRBV9, the J call TRBJ2-6; no clear D. Germline lookup yields CDR1 SGDLS and CDR2 YYNGEE. Trimming removed 0 bases from V and 1 base from J, with 11 bases in between. The CDR3 length is 17 residues. CDR3: CASSVALVRSGANVLTF. As DNA, the CDR3 is TGTGCCAGCAGCGTAGCCTTGGTCCGGTCTGGGGCCAACGTCCTGACTTTC.

This rearrangement joins TRBV27 to TRBJ2-1, with 7 bases that match TRBD2. The V gene's germline CDR1 is MNHEY and CDR2 SMNVEV (reference sequence). V was pared by 7 bases and J by 8 bases, with 8 bases of the junction left unmatched. The CDR3 contains 13 residues. CDR3: CASTPTSRDEQFF. The CDR3 coding sequence is TGTGCCAGCACTCCGACTAGCAGAGATGAGCAGTTCTTC.

The rearrangement joins TRBV18 to TRBJ1-2, with 7 bases fitting TRBD1. Looked up from germline, CDR1 is KGHSH and CDR2 is LQKENI. V lost 3 bases, J lost 2 bases, and 3 bases stayed unmatched. The CDR3 is made up of 14 amino acids. This CDR3 reads CASSPSGQNYGYTF. CDR3 DNA sequence: TGTGCCAGCTCACCTTCGGGACAGAACTATGGCTACACCTTC.

The table lists this clonotype with many counts. The gene calls are TRBV24-1 and TRBJ2-3; 14 bases line up with TRBD2. Germline V CDR1 and CDR2: KGHDR, SFDVKD. CDR3 size: 19 residues. V shed 5 bases and J 5 bases; nucleotides not matched to a gene: 14. The CDR3 reads CATSVTGTSGRVRKDTQYF. DNA of the CDR3: TGTGCCACCAGTGTGACCGGGACTAGCGGGAGAGTTAGAAAAGATACGCAGTATTTT.

The V gene is TRBV4-2, the J gene TRBJ2-1; perhaps D is TRBD1 or TRBD2 (6 bases each). TRBJ2-7 explains the end of the DNA better; the J call may be wrong. The CDR3 length is 16 residues. The germline CDR1 and CDR2 sequences are LGHNA and YNFKEQ. This chain's CDR3 is CASSQGNWGAYNEQYF. The CDR3 coding sequence is TGTGCCAGCAGCCAAGGGAACTGGGGGGCCTACAATGAGCAGTACTTC.

Details on this clonotype: Just one base apart from a much larger clone, this may be a read error. The V and J genes are TRBV7-3 and TRBJ2-1; 7 positions match TRBD2. The CDR3 spans 15 residues. Trimming took 2 bases from V and 8 from J; bases not matched to a gene: 9. Germline CDR1 SGHTA, CDR2 FQGTGA. Written as DNA, the CDR3 is TGTGCCAGCAGCTTAGATGGGGGGGGGTACGATGAGCAGTTCTTC. This encodes CASSLDGGGYDEQFF. The complete variable domain, with remaining parts taken from reference TRBV7-3 and TRBJ2-1, reads GAGVSQTPSNKVTEKGKYVELRCDPISGHTALYWYRQSLGQGPEFLIYFQGTGAADDSGLPNDRFFAVRPEGSVSTLKIQRTERGDSAVYLCASSLDGGGYDEQFFGPGTRLTVL.

The chain links TRBV7-9 to TRBJ1-1; tentative D call: TRBD1 (5 bases). This CDR3 has 16 residues. The germline V and J ends were trimmed by 3 bases and 4 bases, with 18 bases remaining between them. CDR1 and CDR2 from the germline V gene are SEHNR and FQNEAQ (reference sequence). The CDR3 coding sequence is TGTGCCAGCAGCTTGCGGGCAGGGCGGTGGGGCACTGAAGCTTTCTTT. Its protein product is CASSLRAGRWGTEAFF.

This clonotype was seen a handful of times. The chain uses TRBV20-1 and TRBJ2-7, with 9 nucleotides matching TRBD2. Trimming removed 4 bases from V and 0 bases from J; junction bases left unmatched: 4. The germline gives CDR1 DFQATT, CDR2 SNEGSKA (reference sequence). There are 14 residues in the CDR3. CDR3 sequence: CSATAGGGSYEQYF. For the CDR3, the DNA is TGCAGTGCTACAGCGGGGGGCGGCTCCTACGAGCAGTACTTC.

The chain links TRBV20-1 to TRBJ2-1; D ambiguous. The germline V and J ends were trimmed by 2 bases and 7 bases, with 15 bases remaining between them. The CDR3 totals 14 residues. Germline assignment: CDR1 DFQATT and CDR2 SNEGSKA (reference sequence). The CDR3 spells CSARRVVAGNEQFF. The CDR3 region has the DNA TGCAGTGCTAGAAGGGTCGTAGCAGGTAATGAGCAGTTCTTC.

This chain links TRBV4-1 with TRBJ2-3; D gene unclear. Trimming stripped 4 bases from V and 2 bases from J, with 16 bases between. Germline V gene data show CDR1 as MGHRA and CDR2 as YSYEKL. The CDR3 is 16 residues long. CDR3 nucleotides: TGCGCCAGCAGCCCGCTCACGGGTGATTTCACAGATACGCAGTATTTT. Its protein is CASSPLTGDFTDTQYF.

The chain carries TRBV10-3 and TRBJ1-2, with unresolved D. Trimming took off 11 bases at V and 7 bases at J, with 17 bases between the two ends. CDR3 length: 12 amino acids. CDR1 is ENHRY, CDR2 SYGVKD, per germline. CDR3 sequence (DNA): TGTGCCGGTGGAGGTTCTTCGTGTGGCTACACCTTC. This gives the protein CAGGGSSCGYTF.